This TCR beta chain is from a study of cytomegalovirus exposure and HLA in healthy donors. The CDR3 has 17 residues. Germline CDR1 reads SGHDN; CDR2 reads FVKESK. The ends lost 3 bases at V and 4 bases at J; junction bases unmatched: 8. Sequencing was performed with immunoSEQ multiplex PCR; in TCRdb, only in-frame clones are kept and a portion is missing. The sample lists some 130,000 clones, approximately 84% occurring once. The source of this sequence is a man younger than 45 in good health and CMV-seropositive. The rearrangement joins TRBV14 to TRBJ2-6; the match to TRBD1 covers 8 bases. Material for sequencing was PBMCs. The CDR3 DNA is TGTGCCAGCAGCCAGGACAGGGACTCGAGGGGGGCCAACGTCCTGACTTTC. This gives the protein CASSQDRDSRGANVLTF.